This T cell receptor beta chain was profiled in a study of low-dose radiotherapy and immunotherapy resistance in tumors. Study background: Intravenous nivolumab 240 mg every two weeks plus ipilimumab 1 mg/kg every six weeks was given to patients.

Priming of first-strand cDNA relied on TRAV- and TRBV-specific primers (covering alpha and beta chains). With a constant-region primer and a V-primer adapter, TCRs were subjected to roughly 18 PCR cycles of amplification. TCRdb re-derived calls from the reads in MiXCR, one entry per CDR3 protein. The sample has some 88,000 distinct CDR3 sequences, 9.4% seen once. Sample time point: before trial treatment. The donors' treatment consisted of nivolumab, ipilimumab, aspirin, low-dose cyclophosphamide and low-dose radiotherapy. The patients who were eligible all carried advanced solid tumors that lacked tumor-infiltrating lymphocytes, meaning the tumors were TIL-negative. This clonotype was seen at least ten times. The CDR3 runs to 16 residues. The V gene's germline CDR1 is MNHNS and CDR2 SASEGT. Trimming pared 6 bases from V and 6 bases from J, leaving 21 bases between.

The chain joins TRBV6-1 to TRBJ2-1; D is perhaps TRBD1 (6 bases). The sample here was PBMCs, taken before treatment. This receptor was identified in a male donor with prostate cancer. The CDR3 is CASSAYGTQNLNEQFF. DNA for the CDR3: TGTGCCAGCAGCGCCTACGGGACACAAAACCTCAATGAGCAGTTCTTC.